This T cell receptor beta chain emerged from a study of cytomegalovirus exposure and HLA in healthy donors. Study details: Across 350 to 400 genotyped donors, about 80% landed in the Caucasian-associated ancestry cluster.

Study results and caveats: About 87% or about 30% of the time was how often most TCR beta V segments were productive, according to an earlier analysis. With further analysis later on, most CMV-associated TCR beta chains appeared HLA-restricted.

Points on this clone: Antigen: not known.

A multiplex PCR was run with 60 Vbeta primers and 13 Jbeta primers. Assay: immunoSEQ multiplex PCR; the TCRdb copy retains only in-frame clones and omits some. Among around 160,000 clones listed, roughly 80% were seen once. The CDR3 has 15 residues. V was clipped by 1 base and J by 4 bases; unmatched bases: 4. Germline assignment: CDR1 MGHRA and CDR2 YSYEKL. The sequence derives from a human donor in good health. The V call is TRBV4-1, the J call TRBJ2-1, with 7 bases lining up with TRBD1. Sequencing input: PBMCs. The CDR3 DNA is TGCGCCAGCAGCCAAGTAGGGGACAGTTACAATGAGCAGTTCTTC. Residues: CASSQVGDSYNEQFF.